This T cell receptor beta chain was found in a study of graft-versus-host responses after intestinal transplantation. The protocol was immunoSEQ multiplex PCR, while the TCRdb copy is restricted to in-frame clones and leaves out a portion. The sample consists of 84,000 or so clones, over 75% of them appearing once. A note on this clone: As yet, its antigen is unknown.

The germline V gene encodes CDR1 SGDLS and CDR2 YYNGEE. This CDR3 contains 14 residues. V was clipped by 0 bases and J by 1 base, with 4 bases between them. The study, taken as a whole, reports: Some patients had graft-donor T cell macrochimerism. In their allografts, the ratios of graft-versus-host to host-versus-graft T cell clones were high.

Source: unstimulated CD8+ T cells sorted from spleen or lymph node cells, taken before transplant. This receptor was obtained from a human donor who was the organ donor for an intestinal transplant. The chain employs TRBV9 and TRBJ2-2; D remains unclear. CDR3 DNA sequence: TGTGCCAGCAGCGTAGTCGAGAACACCGGGGAGCTGTTTTTT. It translates to CASSVVENTGELFF.